The clone carrying this TCR beta chain was seen once. This sample is part of a study of T cells in Graves' hyperthyroidism and ophthalmopathy. Study as a whole: The authors collected peripheral blood at initial diagnosis, before any treatment.

With 4 bases removed from V and 8 bases from J, the gap between germline ends came to 16 bases. The CDR3 is made up of 15 amino acids. Germline V gene sequence: CDR1 SGHDT, CDR2 YYEEEE. Uncontrolled infection, other autoimmune disease, pregnancy or lactation disqualified patients from enrolment. Researchers amplified the TCR beta CDR3 regions from RNA transcripts. HTBI primers were used for first-round RT-PCR of the TCR CDR3. TCRdb recomputed calls from the multiplex PCR reads with MiXCR, one row per CDR3 protein. The sample lists about 210,000 distinct CDR3 sequences, approximately 20% occurring once.

This chain joins TRBV5-6 and TRBJ2-6; possibly TRBD1 for D (6 bases). Source material: blood. The sequence was collected from a man aged 35 to 55 with Graves' hyperthyroidism. The DNA for the CDR3 is TGTGCCAGCAGCCCGAGCAACAGGGTGCCCAACGTCCTGACTTTC. It codes for CASSPSNRVPNVLTF.